This T cell receptor (beta chain) was identified during a study of post-analysis software for immune sequencing data. Turning to the study itself: The patients showed relapsing-remitting, secondary progressive and progressive-relapsing multiple sclerosis courses. Findings and limits, study-wide: Normalized Chao1 diversity was significantly lower in multiple sclerosis patients than in controls. Samples sharing a preparation batch grouped tightly together when assessed by F measure. Included in a set of roughly five TRBV segments more frequent in patients than controls were TRBV5-6, TRBV5-1 and TRBV20-1.

Unique molecular identifiers had been added to the TCR beta cDNA libraries. About half a million cDNA molecules were recovered from an input of 1 to 10 million T cells. From the PCR reads, TCRdb called clonotypes with MiXCR, one entry per CDR3 protein. Of 650,000 to 850,000 distinct CDR3 sequences listed, around 50% are singletons. On this clonotype: What it binds is not known.

This CDR3 comprises 14 residues. The germline V and J ends were trimmed by 5 bases and 3 bases, with 15 bases remaining between them. The germline CDR1 and CDR2 sequences are SGHRS and YFSETQ. This TCR came from a girl aged 5 to 17 with multiple sclerosis. This rearrangement joins TRBV5-1 to TRBJ2-7; tentative D call: TRBD2 (5 bases). The sequencing sample was made of blood. CDR3 in amino acids: CASRFSPRDYEQYF. In DNA, the CDR3 is TGCGCCAGCAGATTTAGCCCACGGGACTACGAGCAGTACTTC.